What follows are 20 T cell receptor beta chains derived from one specimen sequenced in a study of monozygotic twins with inflammatory bowel disease. With the 5' RACE reads reprocessed, TCRdb shows one record per CDR3 protein and no DNA. The repertoire table contains more than 120,000 distinct CDR3 sequences. The sample was blood. These receptors were obtained from a human donor with ulcerative colitis or Crohn's disease, or a healthy co-twin of an affected twin (not recorded which).

The chain recombines TRBV30 with TRBJ1-5. The length of the CDR3 is 16 residues. The germline V gene has CDR1 GTSNPN and CDR2 SVGIG (reference sequence). The CDR3 loop is CAWSVDRSNFNQPQHF.

V usage is TRBV7-3 and J usage is TRBJ2-1; the D gene TCRdb calls, TRBD2, cannot be checked with no DNA. Germline CDR1 reads SGHTA; CDR2 reads FQGTGA. CDR3 length: 16 amino acids. The CDR3 sequence is CASSRSGTSSYNEQFF.

CDR3: CASSLVAGPMGTGELFF. The gene calls are TRBV7-6 and TRBJ2-2; there is no DNA to check the TCRdb D call of TRBD2. In germline, CDR1 is SGHVS, CDR2 FNYEAQ. The CDR3 runs 17 residues.

V is TRBV12-3 or TRBV12-4 and J is TRBJ1-1; TCRdb's D gene call, TRBD1, goes unchecked for lack of DNA. CDR3 length: 15 residues. The CDR3 reads CASSFARDKNTEAFF.

This CDR3 reads CASSQYSQGGSYEQYF. The rearrangement uses TRBV23-1 and TRBJ2-7. TRBV23-1 belongs to the ORF category, with a function that is uncertain. The CDR3 covers 16 residues.

The chain links TRBV5-1 to TRBJ1-1; lacking DNA, the TRBD1 call made by TCRdb goes unchecked. This CDR3 is built from 16 residues. Germline CDR1 reads SGHRS; CDR2 reads YFSETQ. The CDR3 reads CASSLAPWEPGTEAFF. The full variable domain, rest sourced from reference TRBV5-1 and TRBJ1-1, is KAGVTQTPRYLIKTRGQQVTLSCSPISGHRSVSWYQQTPGQGLQFLFEYFSETQRNKGNFPGRFSGRQFSNSRSEMNVSTLELGDSALYLCASSLAPWEPGTEAFFGQGTRLTVV.

J is TRBJ1-5 and V is TRBV6-2 or TRBV6-3. This CDR3 contains 15 residues. Looked up from germline, CDR1 is MNHEY and CDR2 is SVGEGT. The CDR3 spells CASSNSGTIGQPQHF.

V and J are TRBV27 and TRBJ1-2. The CDR3 is made up of 15 amino acids. The germline V gene has CDR1 MNHEY and CDR2 SMNVEV (reference sequence). The CDR3 region is CASSFGRTPNYGYTF.

V and J are TRBV12-3 or TRBV12-4 and TRBJ2-1. This CDR3 has 15 residues. CDR3 residues: CASSPSGLSYNEQFF.

The chain uses TRBV5-6 and TRBJ1-5; TCRdb picks TRBD1, but there is no DNA to check that call. Germline CDR1 reads SGHDT; CDR2 reads YYEEEE. The CDR3 loop spans 15 amino acids. The chain's CDR3 is CASSEAGAGNQPQHF.

The chain joins TRBV7-2 to TRBJ2-1; TCRdb calls TRBD2, which cannot be checked without DNA. The length of the CDR3 is 17 residues. CDR1 SGHTA and CDR2 FQGNSA come from the germline V gene. This CDR3 reads CASSPGRSSGGYNEQFF.

This chain connects TRBV7-9 to TRBJ1-1; without DNA, the TCRdb call of TRBD1 cannot be checked. CDR3 length equals 15 residues. CDR1 is SEHNR and CDR2 is FQNEAQ in the germline V gene (reference sequence). This chain's CDR3 is CASSLDQGLNTEAFF.

The V gene is TRBV7-3, the J gene TRBJ2-1; TCRdb lists TRBD1, though no DNA is available to test this call. Per the germline V gene, CDR1 is SGHTA and CDR2 is FQGTGA. This CDR3 has 16 amino acids. The CDR3 here is CASSLRGTGGDNEQFF. The full variable domain, its missing parts supplied by reference TRBV7-3 and TRBJ2-1, is GAGVSQTPSNKVTEKGKYVELRCDPISGHTALYWYRQSLGQGPEFLIYFQGTGAADDSGLPNDRFFAVRPEGSVSTLKIQRTERGDSAVYLCASSLRGTGGDNEQFFGPGTRLTVL.

J is TRBJ2-1 and V is TRBV6-2 or TRBV6-3; with no DNA, the TCRdb D assignment of TRBD2 cannot be verified. This CDR3 is 15 amino acids long. Germline V gene sequence: CDR1 MNHEY, CDR2 SVGEGT. This chain's CDR3 is CASSYGGVSYNEQFF.

V usage is TRBV20-1 and J usage is TRBJ2-1; TCRdb proposes TRBD2, but this gene call is untestable without DNA. Looked up from germline, CDR1 is DFQATT and CDR2 is SNEGSKA (reference sequence). This CDR3 has 20 residues. The CDR3 here is CSARDVFGTGTSGGLDEQFF.

The gene calls are TRBV7-2 and TRBJ1-2; TCRdb picks TRBD1, but there is no DNA to check that call. This CDR3 has 14 residues. CDR1 SGHTA and CDR2 FQGNSA come from the germline V gene. The CDR3 is CASSWGFTNYGYTF.

V usage is TRBV9 and J usage is TRBJ1-3; there is no DNA to check the TCRdb D call of TRBD1. Germline V CDR1 and CDR2: SGDLS, YYNGEE. CDR3 size: 16 residues. The CDR3 loop reads CASSRGQAYSGNTIYF.

The V gene is TRBV28, the J gene TRBJ2-5; absent DNA, TCRdb's TRBD2 call cannot be checked. The CDR3 loop spans 15 amino acids. The germline V gene encodes CDR1 MDHEN and CDR2 SYDVKM. CDR3 region: CASSSHRGLGETQYF.

V gene TRBV25-1 combines with J gene TRBJ1-1. Per germline, CDR1 MGHDK and CDR2 SYGVNS. The CDR3 is 14 residues long. The CDR3 reads CASSESHSYTEAFF.

The rearrangement links TRBV2 to TRBJ2-7; TCRdb's D gene call, TRBD1, goes unchecked for lack of DNA. The CDR3 contains 16 residues. The germline V gene encodes CDR1 SNHLY and CDR2 FYNNEI. The CDR3 loop reads CASIYTGGAGRNEQYF.